These 26 T cell receptor beta chains originate from one sample sequenced in a study of cytomegalovirus exposure and HLA in healthy donors. The PCR contained 60 Vbeta and 13 Jbeta primers. Generated by immunoSEQ multiplex PCR, the TCRdb table keeps only in-frame clones and is missing some. The table lists around 150,000 clones, roughly a tenth of them singletons. Sequenced material: PBMCs. The receptor source for this set is a male donor in good health and CMV-seronegative.

The chain couples TRBV7-3 to TRBJ2-1, with TRBD2 identical over 9 bases. J gave up 1 base and V 2 bases, and 6 bases lay outside the gene matches. This CDR3 is built from 17 residues. CDR1 and CDR2 from the germline V gene are SGHTA and FQGTGA. DNA of the CDR3: TGTGCCAGCAGCTTAGGGGCGGGGGGGTTTTCCTACAATGAGCAGTTCTTC. Protein product: CASSLGAGGFSYNEQFF.

The chain combines TRBV7-2 with TRBJ2-3; 7 bases align to TRBD2. CDR1 and CDR2 (germline): SGHTA, FQGNSA. With V trimmed by 3 bases and J by 4 bases, 10 bases remained unmatched. This CDR3 spans 16 amino acids. The CDR3, as DNA: TGTGCCAGCAGCTTCTGGGGACCTAGCGGACCAGATACGCAGTATTTT. This codes for CASSFWGPSGPDTQYF.

This clone turned up a few times. J is TRBJ2-1 and V is TRBV9; 9 nucleotides agree with TRBD1. Trimming at V came to 6 bases and at J to 5 bases, leaving 9 bases not matched to a gene. CDR1 and CDR2 from the germline V gene are SGDLS and YYNGEE. The CDR3 is 15 residues long. CDR3 DNA: TGTGCCAGCAACCGACTGGGACAGGGCAACAATGAGCAGTTCTTC. It codes for CASNRLGQGNNEQFF.

This clone was detected once. At one end the junction does not follow the germline gene, possibly because of a read error. The V gene is TRBV7-7, the J gene TRBJ2-3; no firm D call. The CDR3 is 13 residues long. Per the germline V gene, CDR1 is SSHAT and CDR2 is FNYEAQ (reference sequence). CDR3 bases: TGTGCTAGCAGCTCCGGGTGGGTAGGTACGCAGTATTTT. Its translation is CASSSGWVGTQYF.

This chain joins TRBV6-5 and TRBJ1-3; tentative D call: TRBD1 (6 bases). Per germline, CDR1 MNHEY and CDR2 SVGAGI. This CDR3 has 14 amino acids. Trimming removed 7 bases from V and 7 bases from J, with 17 bases in between. The CDR3 nucleotides are TGTGCCAGCACAGTGACAGGAGAGGGGAACACCATATATTTT. The encoded protein is CASTVTGEGNTIYF.

V and J are TRBV4-3 and TRBJ1-4; D not resolved. Germline V CDR1 and CDR2: LGHNA, YSLEER. CDR3 length: 16 amino acids. Deletions cut 1 base from V and 5 bases from J, with 14 bases between. CDR3 amino acids: CASSQVHGGINEKLFF. The CDR3 nucleotides read TGCGCCAGCAGCCAAGTCCATGGAGGAATAAATGAAAAACTGTTTTTT.

This clone was recorded at least ten times. This sample also contains other DNA sequences that code for the same CDR3. The chain carries TRBV5-1 and TRBJ2-2; possible D gene TRBD1, 6 bases. Trimming took off 0 bases at V and 5 bases at J, with 11 bases between the two ends. Germline V gene sequence: CDR1 SGHRS, CDR2 YFSETQ. This CDR3 is 15 amino acids long. CDR3 amino acids: CASSLGTVGTGELFF. CDR3 nucleotide sequence: TGCGCCAGCAGCTTGGGGACAGTAGGAACCGGGGAGCTGTTTTTT.

The J gene is TRBJ2-5, the V gene TRBV28, with D possibly being TRBD1 (6 bases). Judging by the DNA end, TRBJ2-7 fits better; the J call may be wrong. CDR3 size: 14 residues. CDR1 and CDR2 from the germline V gene are MDHEN and SYDVKM. In DNA, the CDR3 is TGTGCCAGCAGCCCTCCGACAGGTTCCTACGAGCAGTACTTC. Translated, it gives CASSPPTGSYEQYF.

The rearrangement uses TRBV15 and TRBJ1-1, with a possible D match to TRBD1 (5 bases). Germline lookup yields CDR1 LNHNV and CDR2 YYDKDF (reference sequence). The ends were cut back, 6 bases at V and 4 bases at J, with 15 bases in the middle. This CDR3 comprises 14 residues. The CDR3 loop reads CATRDWTSPTEAFF. As DNA, the CDR3 is TGTGCCACCAGGGATTGGACAAGCCCCACTGAAGCTTTCTTT.

This clone was counted between two and nine times. This rearrangement joins TRBV6-1 to TRBJ1-2, with 7 bases identical to TRBD1. The germline gives CDR1 MNHNS, CDR2 SASEGT. The trim removed 6 bases at V and 7 bases at J, leaving 11 bases unmatched. This CDR3 has 14 amino acids. The CDR3 DNA reads TGTGCCAGCAGATTAAGGACAGGTCTGGGTGGCTACACCTTC. Its translation: CASRLRTGLGGYTF.

A few counts support this clone. The chain carries TRBV6-5 and TRBJ2-5, with 7 bases matching TRBD1. The DNA end favors TRBJ2-7, so the J call may be wrong. Germline V gene data show CDR1 as MNHEY and CDR2 as SVGAGI. This CDR3 spans 15 amino acids. CDR3 DNA sequence: TGTGCCAGCAGAACGTCACAGGGGATGGCTAACGAGCAGTACTTC. Its protein is CASRTSQGMANEQYF.

The CDR3 nucleotides read TGTGCCAGCAGCCAAGATGTTGGGGCGGAGATTGGAAACACCATATATTTT. This translates into CASSQDVGAEIGNTIYF. The rearrangement links TRBV4-2 to TRBJ1-3; a possible D gene is TRBD1 (5 bases). Trimming cost V 0 bases and J 3 bases, with 15 bases left between them. The germline V gene encodes CDR1 LGHNA and CDR2 YNFKEQ. The CDR3 covers 17 residues.

A few counts support this clone. The chain links TRBV10-3 to TRBJ2-5; TRBD2 is a possible D gene (6 bases). CDR3 size: 17 residues. Germline-derived CDR1 and CDR2 are ENHRY and SYGVKD. V lost 0 bases, J lost 1 base, and 15 bases lay in between. CDR3 amino acids: CAISESEEGPPQETQYF. CDR3 nucleotide sequence: TGTGCCATCAGTGAGTCTGAGGAGGGGCCACCCCAAGAGACCCAGTACTTC.

The chain combines TRBV5-6 with TRBJ2-2, with a tentative D call TRBD1 (6 bases). CDR3 length equals 15 residues. CDR1 is SGHDT and CDR2 is YYEEEE in the germline V gene. Trimming stripped 7 bases from V and 4 bases from J, with 17 bases between. Here the CDR3 reads CASSLGGVGTGELFF. The CDR3 DNA sequence: TGTGCCAGCTCACTAGGGGGTGTAGGCACCGGGGAGCTGTTTTTT.

This clone was counted a few times. The rearrangement links TRBV7-8 to TRBJ1-5; 9 positions agree with TRBD1. This CDR3 has 15 amino acids. CDR1 and CDR2 (germline): SGHVS, FQNEAQ. V shed 4 bases, J shed 4 bases, and the junction held 5 bases outside the gene matches. DNA for the CDR3: TGTGCCAGCAGCTCCCGGGACAGGGATAATCAGCCCCAGCATTTT. This gives the protein CASSSRDRDNQPQHF.

This rearrangement joins TRBV10-3 to TRBJ2-3; the D gene is possibly TRBD2 (7 bases). Germline CDR1 and CDR2: ENHRY and SYGVKD. V lost 9 bases and J lost 7, with 14 bases in between. The CDR3 runs to 12 residues. The CDR3 nucleotides read TGTGCCATTAGGGGGGGCGGAAATACGCAGTATTTT. Translation: CAIRGGGNTQYF.

This clone has only a few counts. The chain has TRBV7-2 and TRBJ2-5; D is perhaps TRBD2 (6 bases). V shed 1 base and J shed 1 base, with 16 bases lying between them. The germline CDR1 and CDR2 sequences are SGHTA and FQGNSA. CDR3 length equals 17 residues. The CDR3 DNA is TGTGCCAGCAGCTTAGTAGTAGCGGTTCATTTCCAAGAGACCCAGTACTTC. It codes for CASSLVVAVHFQETQYF.

This clone showed up just a few times. V and J are TRBV7-2 and TRBJ2-7; TRBD2 matches at 8 bases. V shed 0 bases and J 4 bases; nucleotides not matched to a gene: 8. In germline, CDR1 is SGHTA, CDR2 FQGNSA. The CDR3 loop spans 16 amino acids. CDR3 amino acids: CASSLAATSVVYEQYF. CDR3 nucleotides: TGTGCCAGCAGCTTAGCGGCGACTAGCGTAGTTTACGAGCAGTACTTC.

The chain combines TRBV5-6 with TRBJ1-1; D unresolved. Germline V lookup: CDR1 SGHDT, CDR2 YYEEEE. Trimming removed 2 bases from V and 0 bases from J, with 5 bases in between. There are 13 residues in the CDR3. CDR3 protein: CASSFELNTEAFF. Here the CDR3 DNA reads TGTGCCAGCAGCTTCGAGTTGAACACTGAAGCTTTCTTT.

CDR3 amino acids: CASSDSARPHEQFF. CDR3 DNA: TGTGCCAGCAGTGACTCCGCTAGGCCCCATGAGCAGTTCTTC. The rearrangement joins TRBV6-4 to TRBJ2-1; D unclear. CDR1 is MRHNA, CDR2 SNTAGT, per germline. The CDR3 consists of 14 residues. V was cut by 0 bases and J by 8 bases, with 11 bases left in between.

The genes are TRBV10-3 and TRBJ2-7; D possibly corresponds to TRBD1 (6 bases). V was shortened by 7 bases and J by 0 bases, with 13 bases between the two germline ends. Germline CDR1 reads ENHRY; CDR2 reads SYGVKD. This CDR3 has 14 residues. CDR3 region: CAINNRDTSYEQYF. The CDR3 bases are TGTGCCATCAACAACCGGGACACCTCCTACGAGCAGTACTTC.

The rearrangement uses TRBV6-6 and TRBJ1-3; D is perhaps TRBD1 (5 bases). Trimming cost V 7 bases and J 3 bases, with 13 bases left between them. CDR1 MNHNY and CDR2 SVGAGI come from the germline V gene (reference sequence). The CDR3 covers 14 residues. The CDR3 protein is CASIQGSGGNTIYF. For the CDR3, the DNA is TGTGCCAGCATTCAGGGATCTGGTGGAAACACCATATATTTT.

The chain is built from TRBV5-4 and TRBJ2-4, with a possible D match to TRBD1 (6 bases). Trimming cost V 0 bases and J 8 bases, with 12 bases left between them. There are 14 residues in the CDR3. Germline lookup yields CDR1 SGHNT and CDR2 YYREEE (reference sequence). The CDR3 bases are TGTGCCAGCAGCTTGGGGCCTAAGGGGGACATTCAGTACTTC. It yields the protein CASSLGPKGDIQYF.

This chain joins TRBV19 and TRBJ2-6; no reliable D call. The germline V gene has CDR1 LNHDA and CDR2 SQIVND (reference sequence). The CDR3 is 15 amino acids. Trimming shortened V by 4 bases and J by 5 bases, and 12 bases separated the two germline ends. The CDR3 nucleotides are TGTGCCAGTAGTACGGCTCGCGACAGGGCCAACGTCCTGACTTTC. This codes for CASSTARDRANVLTF.

The V and J genes are TRBV9 and TRBJ1-5; no reliable D call. This CDR3 contains 13 residues. Looked up from germline, CDR1 is SGDLS and CDR2 is YYNGEE. The ends were cut back, 5 bases at V and 7 bases at J, with 13 bases in the middle. Written as DNA, the CDR3 is TGTGCCAGCAGTGCGAAAGGAGGCCAGCCCCAGCATTTT. It translates to CASSAKGGQPQHF.

This clone was found a few times. This chain links TRBV28 with TRBJ1-2, with 7 bases matching TRBD1. Unmatched junction bases numbered 7, after V lost 5 bases and J lost 4 bases. The germline CDR1 and CDR2 sequences are MDHEN and SYDVKM. This CDR3 spans 14 amino acids. This CDR3 reads CASSPRGLSYGYTF. The CDR3 DNA sequence: TGTGCCAGCAGTCCCAGGGGGTTAAGCTATGGCTACACCTTC.